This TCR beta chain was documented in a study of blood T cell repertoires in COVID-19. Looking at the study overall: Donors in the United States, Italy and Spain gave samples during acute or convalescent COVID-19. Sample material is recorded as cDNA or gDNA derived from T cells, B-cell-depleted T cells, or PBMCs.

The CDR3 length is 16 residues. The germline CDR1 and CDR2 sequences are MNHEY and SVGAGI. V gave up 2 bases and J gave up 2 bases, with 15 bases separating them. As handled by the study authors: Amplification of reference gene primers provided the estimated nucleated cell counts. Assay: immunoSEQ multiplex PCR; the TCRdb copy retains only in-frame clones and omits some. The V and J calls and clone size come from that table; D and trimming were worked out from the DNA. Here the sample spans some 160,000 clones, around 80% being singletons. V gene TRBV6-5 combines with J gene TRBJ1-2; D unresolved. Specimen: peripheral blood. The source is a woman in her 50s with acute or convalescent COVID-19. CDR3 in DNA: TGTGCCAGCAGTTACAACCGGGGATGGAGGAACTATGGCTACACCTTC. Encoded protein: CASSYNRGWRNYGYTF.